This record covers a single T cell receptor beta chain. What it binds is not known. This specimen comes from a study of monozygotic twins with inflammatory bowel disease. Study-wide findings and caveats: IBD patients exhibited fewer clonotypes shared with other individuals than healthy twins, particularly with disease activity. The analysis did not separate different T cell subtypes.

Germline V gives CDR1 LGHNA, CDR2 YSLEER. CDR3 size: 13 residues. TCRdb reprocessed the 5' RACE reads, with one entry per CDR3 protein and no DNA. The sample data list about 160,000 distinct CDR3 sequences. The clonotype originates from a human donor with ulcerative colitis or Crohn's disease, or a healthy co-twin of an affected twin (not recorded which). The sequencing sample was made of blood. This chain connects TRBV4-3 to TRBJ1-3; the D call from TCRdb, TRBD1, cannot be confirmed without DNA. CDR3 loop: CASSPGTQGTIYF.